The rows below give T cell receptor beta chains drawn from one sample of a study of blood T cell repertoires in COVID-19. This table comes from immunoSEQ multiplex PCR, and its TCRdb copy is limited to in-frame clones, with some not included. The sample has some 69,000 clones, roughly 76% seen once; the top ten hold approximately 20%. The source material was peripheral blood. The source of these receptors is an older woman with acute or convalescent COVID-19. The CDR3 runs from the conserved cysteine through the conserved F or W. Each record gives: D gene, clone size, J gene, V gene, CDR3 DNA, CDR3 protein. The D gene is left open where the match is weak. Size is stated for part of the rows, as once, few or many counts, or as a class when the clone is expanded.

TRBD2,.,TRBJ2-1,TRBV10-3,TGTGCCATCAGCACTAGCGGGAGAACTTTTTTCTTC,CAISTSGRTFFF
TRBD2,.,TRBJ2-7,TRBV19,TGTGCCAGTAACCTAGCGGGAAGCTACGAGCAGTACTTC,CASNLAGSYEQYF
TRBD1,.,TRBJ1-3,TRBV9,TGTGCCAGCAGCGTGTCGGGGACAGGGTTCGCTGGAAACACCATATATTTT,CASSVSGTGFAGNTIYF
.,once,TRBJ2-2,TRBV27,TGTGCCAGCAGCTCCGCCCGGTTAACCGGGGAGCTGTTTTTT,CASSSARLTGELFF
.,.,TRBJ1-2,TRBV27,TGTGCCAGCAGTCCCCTCCCCCCACCGGACACTGGCTACACCTTC,CASSPLPPPDTGYTF
TRBD2,.,TRBJ2-3,TRBV19,TGTGCCAGTAGTATGGGGGGACTAGCGGGAGTGGCAGATACGCAGTATTTT,CASSMGGLAGVADTQYF
.,.,TRBJ1-2,TRBV28,TGTGCCAGCAACATCGTAGGGGCCGGGGGCTACACCTTC,CASNIVGAGGYTF
TRBD2,.,TRBJ2-7,TRBV5-1,TGCGCCAGCAGCCTATCCACCCTAGCGGGAAAGCAGTACTTC,CASSLSTLAGKQYF
TRBD2,.,TRBJ2-7,TRBV7-2,TGTGCCAGCAGCTTAGGGTCGGGAGGTGGCGAGCAGTACTTC,CASSLGSGGGEQYF
TRBD1,.,TRBJ2-1,TRBV6-6,TGTGCCAGCAGTTACCCCACCAGGGGGCAGGGTGAGCAGTTCTTC,CASSYPTRGQGEQFF
.,.,TRBJ2-3,TRBV11-3,TGTGCCAGCCGCCTAGCGAGCACAGATACGCAGTATTTT,CASRLASTDTQYF
.,few,TRBJ1-1,TRBV6-4,TGTGCCAGCAGTGACCACAGGGCCCACGCTTTAAACACTGAAGCTTTCTTT,CASSDHRAHALNTEAFF
.,once,TRBJ2-1,TRBV5-3,TGTGCCAGAAGCCGACCTGGACAGAGAAGCTCCTACAATGAGCAGTTCTTC,CARSRPGQRSSYNEQFF
TRBD1,.,TRBJ2-7,TRBV10-2,TGCGCCAGCAGCTCTGGGCAGGGGGCTTCCTACGAGCAGTACTTC,CASSSGQGASYEQYF
.,.,TRBJ1-2,TRBV5-1,TGCGCCAGCAGCTTGGTATTCCAGGGTGGCTATGGCTACACCTTC,CASSLVFQGGYGYTF
TRBD2,.,TRBJ2-3,TRBV5-8,TGTGCCAGCAGCTGGGGTTCTAGCGGCCTAAGCACAGATACGCAGTATTTT,CASSWGSSGLSTDTQYF
TRBD2,.,TRBJ2-1,TRBV27,TGTGCCAGCAGTACCCTCGGGACTAGCGGGAGACAGTTCTTC,CASSTLGTSGRQFF
.,.,TRBJ2-3,TRBV29-1,TGCAGCGTTGGGGCAAACGGGGCAGATACGCAGTATTTT,CSVGANGADTQYF
TRBD2,.,TRBJ2-5,TRBV5-1,TGCGCCAGCAGCCACGGGCGGAGCGGGACGACTCTAGAGACCCAGTACTTC,CASSHGRSGTTLETQYF
TRBD1,.,TRBJ1-2,TRBV4-2,TGTGCCAGCAGCCAAGATTCAGGGGGTAACTATGGCTACACCTTC,CASSQDSGGNYGYTF
.,many,TRBJ2-3,TRBV14,TGTGCCAGCAGCCAAGATTGGGAGCGGGATACGCAGTATTTT,CASSQDWERDTQYF
.,.,TRBJ1-6,TRBV27,TGTGCCAGCAGTCTGACTATAAGTGTTAATTCACCCCTCCACTTT,CASSLTISVNSPLHF
TRBD1,.,TRBJ2-2,TRBV19,TGTGCCAGTAGTAGAACAGGGGATATCGGGGAGCTGTTTTTT,CASSRTGDIGELFF
TRBD2,.,TRBJ2-1,TRBV7-3,TGTGCCAGCAGCTTAAGCCCCCATGTGCGGGAGTCCAATGAGCAGTTCTTC,CASSLSPHVRESNEQFF
.,.,TRBJ2-7,TRBV6-5,TGTGCCAGCAAGGGACTCCGGCCCGAGCAGTACTTC,CASKGLRPEQYF
.,.,TRBJ2-6,TRBV2,TGTGCCAGCAGCCTCGGGGGATTGTCTGGGGCCAACGTCCTGACTTTC,CASSLGGLSGANVLTF
.,.,TRBJ1-5,TRBV7-9,TGTGCCAGCAGCTTAGCTTCGGGTTACGGTCAGCCCCAGCATTTT,CASSLASGYGQPQHF
.,once,TRBJ1-5,TRBV7-2,TGTGCCAGCAGGCAGGGTGGAAATCAGCCCCAGCATTTT,CASRQGGNQPQHF
TRBD2,.,TRBJ2-1,TRBV11-3,TGTGCCAGCAGCCCCCGGCGATTGGTAGCGGGAGTTTCGCAGTTCTTC,CASSPRRLVAGVSQFF